Given below is one T cell receptor (beta chain) in context. This clonotype has more than one count but fewer than ten. Its antigen is still unknown. It has no much larger one-base neighbor in the sample; base qualities were not kept. Libraries were prepared through single-cell sequencing. Instrument used: Illumina NovaSeq 6000. The BD Rhapsody Targeted mRNA and AbSeq Reagent Kit, in a microwell format, was used for cell capture and library preparation. Libraries covered TCR, sample tags, AbSeq, and targeted mRNA from the Human T-Cell Expression Panel plus custom TOX and TOX2 primers. Sequencing of the libraries was done on an Illumina NovaSeq. Turning to the authors' computational methods: The analysis covered about 9,800 cells in total, of which 7,000 to 8,500 were CD8 T cells and 4494 were CD8 T cells with an identifiable TCR CDR3. On the Seven Bridges Genomics platform, raw data were run through the BD Rhapsody Targeted Analysis Pipeline with V(D)J processing. Quality control, Sample Tag demultiplexing with Lex-BDSMK, clone identification with VDJ Explorer, and Seurat clustering were all done in SeqGeq 1.6.0. A clone was considered non-expanded if it made up <1% of CD8 T cells, and considered a clonal expansion if it made up >2.5% of the sample. The public reads were quality trimmed at Q25 with fastp and then assembled into clones with MiXCR by TCRdb, keeping productive beta chains. Identical CDR3 protein sequences are pooled into one entry, listed with their most common genes and DNA. V and J calls and clone size were set by TCRdb, not the authors. In all, the sample holds tens of thousands of distinct CDR3 sequences, and roughly 36% of those were seen once. The ten largest clonotypes hold 20% to 30% of the sample.

The record originates from a study of immune aging and cytomegalovirus after organ transplant (dated by TCRdb to 2020 to 2023). For the wider study: All transplant recipients received three-drug immunosuppression with prednisone, tacrolimus, and mycophenolate. What the study reported, not specific to this receptor: Because CD57 was not measured in the sequencing data, a conservative gene-based aging definition was used instead. Following viremia, aged-phenotype cells rose post-transplant in clones of any size, with the rise occurring earlier in large clones (days 200-264) than in small clones. Large clones contained a bigger proportion of TEMRA cells, and over time the seven largest clones (around 1,800 cells) picked up aged and TEMRA cells and lost TCM cells.

In the paper's terms, the time point label means: five sample-tagged time points from pre-transplant (day -1) to day 368 post-transplant, pooled. Thawed PBMC were stimulated for around 13 hours with a CMV IE-1 overlapping peptide library without transport inhibitors. After being thawed and rested overnight, the cells were stimulated in R10 medium along with CD28/CD49d costimulation. The IE-1 peptide library consisted of 15-amino-acid peptides overlapping by 11 amino acids. Samples from each time point were barcoded using BD Single-Cell Multiplexing Kit Sample Tags, then pooled and stained with oligo-conjugated anti-CD45RA and sorting antibodies. A BD FACSAria III was used to sort CMV-responsive CD8+CD137+ and CD4+CD154+ T cells at 4-way purity. Blood was drawn into EDTA vacutainers and was processed by Ficoll gradient within 1-24 hours. Here the sequenced sample was CMV peptide-activated CD4+ and CD8+ T cells sorted from blood, taken at five time points, pooled. Sample cell subset or site, as interpreted from the label and publication: sorted CD8+CD137+ and CD4+CD154+ T cells after about 12 h CMV IE-1 peptide stimulation. The TCR originated in a female donor who had a heart transplant and CMV viremia.

The CDR3: CATSDFATGPNTGELFF. The DNA sequence is TGTGCCACCAGTGATTTTGCGACAGGCCCGAACACCGGGGAGCTGTTTTTT. The chain was built from TRBV24-1 and TRBJ2-2, and perhaps TRBD1 as D gene, on 6 matching bases. The CDR1 and CDR2 encoded by the germline V gene are KGHDR and SFDVKD. The germline ends are 11 bases apart after V is trimmed by 1 base and J by 0 bases. The CDR3 has 17 amino acids, counting the end cysteine and phenylalanine. Only the CDR3 DNA is retained, 51 bases long and in frame from the first base.